This T cell receptor beta chain originates from a study of blood T cell repertoires in COVID-19 (dated by TCRdb to the early 2020s). As for the study more broadly: Samples covering the acute and convalescent phases of COVID-19 were provided by collaborators in the United States, Italy and Spain. Where HLA class I and class II types were available, the types were taken from metadata supplied by the sample provider, not from assay-based typing. The material from the prospective study consisted of cDNA or gDNA derived from T cells, B-cell-depleted T cells, or PBMCs. The repertoires were released in a freely available public database meant as a resource for research on the immune response to SARS-CoV-2. Samples came from the ongoing ImmuneRACE study (first 160 participants) plus 1,254 subjects from 6 global collaborators. The dataset comprised deeply sampled blood TCRbeta repertoires from subjects exposed to, actively infected with, or recovered from COVID-19. A de-identified subject ID, COVID-19 status, age in years and sex were almost always included in the sample metadata.

Results and caveats for the whole study, not just this receptor: The amount of clinical and demographic metadata varied by source and participant and was provided uncurated.

TCRbeta CDR3 regions were amplified from genomic DNA by means of the immunoSEQ Assay, a bias-controlled multiplex PCR. The authors processed their data as follows. The number of nucleated cells in each sample was estimated from the amplification of reference gene primers within the assay. To quantify the absolute abundance of each unique TCRbeta CDR3 rearrangement, sequence reads were collapsed and filtered. For each sample, productive Simpson clonality was calculated as the square root of Simpson's diversity index across productive rearrangements. Held by TCRdb, this immuneACCESS table contains in-frame sequences only and omits some clones. Under half of the omission traces to an unresolved V gene where checked; the cause of the rest is unknown. V, J and clone size are taken as reported in that table, and D and trimming were inferred from the DNA itself. Within this sample are some 60,000 clones, with about 73% of them counted one time only. The ten largest account for around 19% of the sample.

As regards this clone: Its antigen is still unknown. Per-base qualities were not stored, and no clone one base away is much larger.

Collaborating institutions collected whole blood in K2EDTA tubes following their own protocols. For TCRbeta analysis, collaborators shipped samples as frozen whole blood, isolated PBMCs, or DNA extracted from either of those sample types. Taken from the germline V gene, the CDR1 and CDR2 loops are SGHVS and FQNEAQ. The CDR3 holds 14 amino acids from the cysteine to the phenylalanine. Of the read, only the CDR3 DNA is kept; its 42 bases are in frame from base 1. Trimming costs V 3 bases and J 15 bases, and their ends lie 20 bases apart. The specimen sequenced was peripheral blood. Rearrangement joined TRBV7-8 to TRBJ2-2; TRBD2 is possibly the D segment (6 matching bases). This clonotype originated in a woman aged 50 to 65 with active or convalescent COVID-19. The CDR3 reads CASSLGTRSGRLFF. The sequenced DNA is TGTGCCAGCAGCTTGGGCACAAGAAGTGGGAGGTTGTTTTTT.